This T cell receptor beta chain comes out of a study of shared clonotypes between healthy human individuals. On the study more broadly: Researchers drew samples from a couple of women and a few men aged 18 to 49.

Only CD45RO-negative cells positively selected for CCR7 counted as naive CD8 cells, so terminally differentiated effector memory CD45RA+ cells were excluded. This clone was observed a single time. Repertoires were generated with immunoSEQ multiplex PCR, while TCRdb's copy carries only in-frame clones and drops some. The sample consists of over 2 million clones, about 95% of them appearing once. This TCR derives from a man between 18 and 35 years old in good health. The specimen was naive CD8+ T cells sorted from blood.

The CDR3 protein is CASSPSGVYEQYF. The CDR3 DNA sequence: TGCGCCAGCAGCCCGTCGGGCGTCTACGAGCAGTACTTC. The chain joins TRBV5-1 to TRBJ2-7; D ambiguous. This CDR3 comprises 13 residues. Trimming took off 4 bases at V and 3 bases at J, with 11 bases between the two ends. CDR1 and CDR2 (germline): SGHRS, YFSETQ.